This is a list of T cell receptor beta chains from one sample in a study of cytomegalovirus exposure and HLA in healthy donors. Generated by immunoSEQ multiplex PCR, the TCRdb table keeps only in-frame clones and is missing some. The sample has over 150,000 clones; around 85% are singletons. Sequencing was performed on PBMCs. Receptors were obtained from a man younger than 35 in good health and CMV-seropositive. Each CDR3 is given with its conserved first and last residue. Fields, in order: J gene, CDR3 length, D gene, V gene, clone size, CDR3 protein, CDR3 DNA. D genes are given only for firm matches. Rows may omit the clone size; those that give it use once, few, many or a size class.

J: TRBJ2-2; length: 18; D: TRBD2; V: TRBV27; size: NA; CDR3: CATSQPILAGGPTGELFF; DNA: TGTGCCACCAGTCAGCCAATTCTAGCGGGAGGGCCAACCGGGGAGCTGTTTTTT
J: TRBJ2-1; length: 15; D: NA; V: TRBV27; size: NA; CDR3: CASSLGIADYNEQFF; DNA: TGTGCCAGCAGTTTGGGGATAGCGGATTACAATGAGCAGTTCTTC
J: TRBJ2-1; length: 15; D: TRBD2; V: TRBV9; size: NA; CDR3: CASSASGTTYNEQFF; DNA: TGTGCCAGCAGCGCCTCCGGGACTACCTACAATGAGCAGTTCTTC
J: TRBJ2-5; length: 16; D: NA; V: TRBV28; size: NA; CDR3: CASSPPGGGTEETQYF; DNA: TGTGCCAGCAGTCCCCCCGGGGGAGGAACTGAAGAGACCCAGTACTTC
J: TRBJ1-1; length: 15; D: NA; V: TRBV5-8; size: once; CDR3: CASSPGGVPNTEAFF; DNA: TGTGCCAGCAGCCCCGGCGGGGTCCCGAACACTGAAGCTTTCTTT
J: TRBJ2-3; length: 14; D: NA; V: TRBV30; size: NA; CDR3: CAWNWRSSTDTQYF; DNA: TGTGCCTGGAACTGGAGGTCAAGCACAGATACGCAGTATTTT
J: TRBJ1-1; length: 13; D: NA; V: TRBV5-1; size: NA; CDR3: CASSLDSNTEAFF; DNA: TGCGCCAGCAGCTTAGATAGTAACACTGAAGCTTTCTTT
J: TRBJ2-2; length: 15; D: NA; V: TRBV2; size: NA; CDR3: CASSELGGDTGELFF; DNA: TGTGCCAGCAGTGAATTAGGGGGGGACACCGGGGAGCTGTTTTTT
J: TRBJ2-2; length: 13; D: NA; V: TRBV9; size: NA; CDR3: CASSPTVTGELFF; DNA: TGTGCCAGCAGCCCTACGGTCACCGGGGAGCTGTTTTTT
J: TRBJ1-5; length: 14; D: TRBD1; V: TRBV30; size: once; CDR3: CAWRGQGVGQPQHF; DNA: TGTGCCTGGAGGGGACAGGGGGTGGGTCAGCCCCAGCATTTT
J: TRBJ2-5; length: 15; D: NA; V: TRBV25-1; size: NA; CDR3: CASSPPRGTQETQYF; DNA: TGTGCCAGCAGTCCGCCCAGGGGCACTCAAGAGACCCAGTACTTC
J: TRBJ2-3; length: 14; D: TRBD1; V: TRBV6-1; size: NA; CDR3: CASSEGGGPDTQYF; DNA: TGTGCCAGCAGTGAAGGAGGGGGCCCAGATACGCAGTATTTT
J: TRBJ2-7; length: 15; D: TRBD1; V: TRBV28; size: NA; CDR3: CASSLAGTAKYEQYF; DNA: TGTGCCAGCAGTTTGGCCGGGACAGCGAAATACGAGCAGTACTTC
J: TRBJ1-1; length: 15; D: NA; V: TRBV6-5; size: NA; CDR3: CASSSPGLGVTEAFF; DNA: TGTGCCAGCAGTTCACCGGGCCTCGGGGTCACTGAAGCTTTCTTT
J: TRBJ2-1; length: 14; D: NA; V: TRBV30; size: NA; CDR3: CAWSESSSYNEQFF; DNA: TGTGCCTGGAGCGAGAGTAGCTCCTACAATGAGCAGTTCTTC
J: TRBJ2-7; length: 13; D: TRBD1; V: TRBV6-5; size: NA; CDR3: CASSYGTDYEQYF; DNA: TGTGCCAGCAGTTACGGGACAGACTACGAGCAGTACTTC
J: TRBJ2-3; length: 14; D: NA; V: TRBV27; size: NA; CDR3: CASRGTARTDTQYF; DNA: TGTGCCAGCAGAGGGACTGCCCGCACAGATACGCAGTATTTT
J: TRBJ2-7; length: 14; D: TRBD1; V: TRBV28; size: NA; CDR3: CASSRLDRVHEQYF; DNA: TGTGCCAGCAGCCGACTGGACAGGGTCCACGAGCAGTACTTC
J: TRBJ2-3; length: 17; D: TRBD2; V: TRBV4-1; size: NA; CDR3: CASSQVLAGGDTDTQYF; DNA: TGCGCCAGCAGCCAAGTCCTCGCGGGGGGAGACACAGATACGCAGTATTTT
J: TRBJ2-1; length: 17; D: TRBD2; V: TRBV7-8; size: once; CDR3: CASSAKLAGARYNEQFF; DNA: TGTGCCAGCAGCGCAAAACTAGCGGGGGCCCGATACAATGAGCAGTTCTTC
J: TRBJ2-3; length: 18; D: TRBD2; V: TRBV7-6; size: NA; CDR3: CASSLTPPGTRITDTQYF; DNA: TGTGCCAGCAGCTTGACACCCCCCGGGACTAGAATCACAGATACGCAGTATTTT
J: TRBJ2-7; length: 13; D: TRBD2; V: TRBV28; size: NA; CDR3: CASRDGLAGARFF; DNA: TGTGCCAGCAGGGACGGACTAGCGGGAGCCCGCTTCTTC
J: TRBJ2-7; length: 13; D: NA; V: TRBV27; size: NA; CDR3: CASSLLPLYEQYF; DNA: TGTGCCAGCAGTTTATTGCCCCTATACGAGCAGTACTTC
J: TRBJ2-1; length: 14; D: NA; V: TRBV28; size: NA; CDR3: CASRSGGSYNEQFF; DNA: TGTGCCAGCAGGAGCGGAGGGTCCTACAATGAGCAGTTCTTC
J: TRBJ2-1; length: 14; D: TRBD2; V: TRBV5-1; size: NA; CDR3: CASRPSGSGNEQFF; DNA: TGCGCCAGCAGACCTAGCGGGAGTGGCAATGAGCAGTTCTTC
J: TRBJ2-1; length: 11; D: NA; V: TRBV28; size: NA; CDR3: CASSLTAGKFF; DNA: TGTGCCAGCAGTTTAACGGCGGGAAAGTTCTTC
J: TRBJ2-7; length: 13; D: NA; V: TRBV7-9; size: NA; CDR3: CASSPRESYEQYF; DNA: TGTGCCAGCAGCCCACGCGAGTCTTACGAGCAGTACTTC
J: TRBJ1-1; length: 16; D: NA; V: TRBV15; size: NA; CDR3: CATSRLPGWERAEAFF; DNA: TGTGCCACCAGCAGACTTCCTGGGTGGGAGAGGGCTGAAGCTTTCTTT
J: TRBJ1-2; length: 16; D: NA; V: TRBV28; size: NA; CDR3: CASSSSNGLANYGYTF; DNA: TGTGCCAGCAGTTCATCTAACGGTTTAGCTAACTATGGCTACACCTTC
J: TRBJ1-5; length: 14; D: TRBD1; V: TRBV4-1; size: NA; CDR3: CASSLGQGNQPQHF; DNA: TGCGCCAGCAGCCTGGGACAGGGCAATCAGCCCCAGCATTTT
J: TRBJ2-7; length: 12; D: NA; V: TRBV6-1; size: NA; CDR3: CASSEIQYEQYF; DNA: TGTGCCAGCAGTGAAATCCAGTACGAGCAGTACTTC
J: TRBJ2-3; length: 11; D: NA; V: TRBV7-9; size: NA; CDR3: CASSSWVEEYF; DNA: TGTGCCAGCAGCTCCTGGGTCGAGGAGTATTTT
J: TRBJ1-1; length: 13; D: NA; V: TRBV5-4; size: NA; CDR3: CASRETGNTEAFF; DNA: TGTGCCAGCAGGGAGACGGGGAACACTGAAGCTTTCTTT
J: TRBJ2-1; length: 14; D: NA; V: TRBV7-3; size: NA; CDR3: CASSFSSGYNEQFF; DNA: TGTGCCAGCAGCTTTAGTTCGGGTTACAATGAGCAGTTCTTC
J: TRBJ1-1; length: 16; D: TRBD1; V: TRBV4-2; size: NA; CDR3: CASIPSTGELNTEAFF; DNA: TGTGCCAGCATCCCGAGCACAGGGGAGCTGAACACTGAAGCTTTCTTT
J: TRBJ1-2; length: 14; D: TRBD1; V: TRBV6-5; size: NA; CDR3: CASSLTGADYGYTF; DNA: TGTGCCAGCAGTTTGACAGGGGCTGACTATGGCTACACCTTC
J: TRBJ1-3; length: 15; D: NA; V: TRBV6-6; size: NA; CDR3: CASRHLDSFGNTIYF; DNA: TGTGCCAGCAGACACCTGGACAGCTTTGGAAACACCATATATTTT
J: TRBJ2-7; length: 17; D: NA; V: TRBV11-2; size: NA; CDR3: CASSLLVGTHVPDEQYF; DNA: TGTGCCAGCAGCTTACTAGTAGGGACTCACGTCCCCGACGAGCAGTACTTC
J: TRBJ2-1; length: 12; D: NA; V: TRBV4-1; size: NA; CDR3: CASSQEAGEQFF; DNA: TGCGCCAGCAGCCAAGAAGCGGGTGAGCAGTTCTTC
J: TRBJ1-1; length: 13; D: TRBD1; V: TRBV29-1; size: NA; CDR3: CSAVQGANTEAFF; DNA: TGCAGCGCTGTACAGGGGGCAAACACTGAGGCTTTCTTT